This T cell receptor (beta chain) is drawn from a study of T cell clonotyping in hematopoietic cell transplantation. The overall study: Pretransplant recipient samples were taken after cytoreduction.

Profiled with immunoSEQ multiplex PCR; TCRdb holds only in-frame clones, not every one. The data hold more than 40,000 clones, with 85% observed a single time. The time point denotes: recipient sample about 28 days before transplant, after cytoreduction. The V gene's germline CDR1 is SEHNR and CDR2 FQNEAQ (reference sequence). This CDR3 has 16 amino acids. V was trimmed by 1 base and J by 6 bases, leaving 13 bases between them. The sample here was peripheral blood mononuclear cells, taken before stem cell transplant. The chain couples TRBV7-9 to TRBJ1-6; D perhaps matches TRBD1 (5 bases). The clonotype comes from a man between 60 and 75 years old with acute myeloid leukemia. Some clones in this sample may be carry-over from other donors' samples. The CDR3 here is CASSLGRAGPNSPLHF. In DNA form, the CDR3 reads TGTGCCAGCAGCTTAGGCAGGGCAGGGCCTAATTCACCCCTCCACTTT.